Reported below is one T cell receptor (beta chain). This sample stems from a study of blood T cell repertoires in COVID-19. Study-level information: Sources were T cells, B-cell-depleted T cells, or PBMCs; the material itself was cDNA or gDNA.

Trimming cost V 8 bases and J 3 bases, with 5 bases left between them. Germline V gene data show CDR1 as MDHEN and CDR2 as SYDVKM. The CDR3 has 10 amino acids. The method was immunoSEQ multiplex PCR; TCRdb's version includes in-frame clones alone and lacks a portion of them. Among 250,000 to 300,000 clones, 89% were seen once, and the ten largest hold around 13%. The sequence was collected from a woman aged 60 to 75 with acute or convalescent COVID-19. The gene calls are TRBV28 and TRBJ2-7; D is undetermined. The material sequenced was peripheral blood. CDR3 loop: CASALYEQYF. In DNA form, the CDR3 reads TGTGCCAGCGCGCTCTACGAGCAGTACTTC.